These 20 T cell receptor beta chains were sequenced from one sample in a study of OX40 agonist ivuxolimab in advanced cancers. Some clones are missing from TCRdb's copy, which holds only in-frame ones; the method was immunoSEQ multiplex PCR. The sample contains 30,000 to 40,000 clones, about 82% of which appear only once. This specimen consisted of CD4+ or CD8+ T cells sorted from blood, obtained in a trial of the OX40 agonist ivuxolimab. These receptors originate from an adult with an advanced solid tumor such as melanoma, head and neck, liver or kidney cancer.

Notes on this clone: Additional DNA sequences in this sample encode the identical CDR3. CDR3 in DNA: TGTGCCAGCAGCCCCGATCTTAGCTCCTACGAGCAGTACTTC. Translating it yields CASSPDLSSYEQYF. The chain employs TRBV7-7 and TRBJ2-7; D remains unclear. CDR1 is SSHAT, CDR2 FNYEAQ, per germline (reference sequence). This CDR3 is built from 14 residues. Trimming removed 5 bases from V and 0 bases from J, with 11 bases in between.

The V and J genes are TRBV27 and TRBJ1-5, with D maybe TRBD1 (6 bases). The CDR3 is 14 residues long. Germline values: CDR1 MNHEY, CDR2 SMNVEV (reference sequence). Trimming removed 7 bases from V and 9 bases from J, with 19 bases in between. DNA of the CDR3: TGTGCCAGCACCTTGGGCCAGGGACAAGGGCCCCAGCATTTT. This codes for CASTLGQGQGPQHF.

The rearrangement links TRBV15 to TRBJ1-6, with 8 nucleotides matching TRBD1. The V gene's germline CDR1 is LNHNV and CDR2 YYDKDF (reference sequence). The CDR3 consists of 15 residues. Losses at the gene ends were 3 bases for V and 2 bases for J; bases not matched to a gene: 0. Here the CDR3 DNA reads TGTGCCACCAGCAGGACAGGGGCCTATAATTCACCCCTCCACTTT. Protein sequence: CATSRTGAYNSPLHF.

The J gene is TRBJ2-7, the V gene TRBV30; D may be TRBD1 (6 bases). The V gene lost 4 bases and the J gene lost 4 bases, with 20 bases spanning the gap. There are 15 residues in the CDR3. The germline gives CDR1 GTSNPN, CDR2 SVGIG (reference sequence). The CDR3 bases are TGTGCCTGGAACCACCCCAGGGGCCCGAGGTACGAGCAGTACTTC. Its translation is CAWNHPRGPRYEQYF.

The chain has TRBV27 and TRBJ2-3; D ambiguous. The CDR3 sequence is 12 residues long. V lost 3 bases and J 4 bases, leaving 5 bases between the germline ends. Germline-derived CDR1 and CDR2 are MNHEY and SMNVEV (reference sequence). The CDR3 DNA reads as TGTGCCAGCAGTTTTAGGTCAGATACGCAGTATTTT. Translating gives CASSFRSDTQYF.

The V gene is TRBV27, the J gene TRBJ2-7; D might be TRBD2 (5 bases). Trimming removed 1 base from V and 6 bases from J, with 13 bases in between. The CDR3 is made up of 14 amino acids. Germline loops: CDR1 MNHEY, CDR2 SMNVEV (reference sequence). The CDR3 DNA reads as TGTGCCAGCAGTTTATTACTAGTACCGTCCGAGCAGTACTTC. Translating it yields CASSLLLVPSEQYF.

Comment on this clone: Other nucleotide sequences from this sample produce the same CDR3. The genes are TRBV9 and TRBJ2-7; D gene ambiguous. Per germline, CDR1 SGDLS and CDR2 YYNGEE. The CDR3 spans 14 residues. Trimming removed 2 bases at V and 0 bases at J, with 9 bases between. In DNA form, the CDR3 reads TGTGCCAGCAGCGTCGGTATCAGCTCCTACGAGCAGTACTTC. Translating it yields CASSVGISSYEQYF.

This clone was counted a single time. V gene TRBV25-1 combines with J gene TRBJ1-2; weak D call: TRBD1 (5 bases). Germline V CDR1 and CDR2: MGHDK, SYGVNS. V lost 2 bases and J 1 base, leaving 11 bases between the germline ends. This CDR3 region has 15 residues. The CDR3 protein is CASSETGHLNYGYTF. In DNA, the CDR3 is TGTGCCAGCAGTGAAACAGGCCACCTTAACTATGGCTACACCTTC.

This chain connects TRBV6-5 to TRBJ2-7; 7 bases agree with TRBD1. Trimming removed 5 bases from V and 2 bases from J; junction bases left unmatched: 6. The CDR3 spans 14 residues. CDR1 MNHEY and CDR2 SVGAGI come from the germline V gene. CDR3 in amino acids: CASSPTGSTYEQYF. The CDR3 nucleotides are TGTGCCAGCAGTCCGACAGGGTCCACCTACGAGCAGTACTTC.

DNA of the CDR3: TGCGCCAGCAGCCAGGCTAGCGGGGGTGATTCCTACGAGCAGTACTTC. Translated: CASSQASGGDSYEQYF. The V and J genes are TRBV4-1 and TRBJ2-7; 10 bases match TRBD2. The CDR3 is 16 amino acids. Germline CDR1 reads MGHRA; CDR2 reads YSYEKL. The trim removed 3 bases at V and 1 base at J, leaving 6 bases unmatched.

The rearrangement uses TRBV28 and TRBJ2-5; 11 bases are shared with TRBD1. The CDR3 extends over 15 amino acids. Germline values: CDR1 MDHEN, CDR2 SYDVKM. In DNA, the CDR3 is TGTGCAGCCCTTACCCGGGACAGGGGGGGGGAGACCCAGTACTTC. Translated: CAALTRDRGGETQYF.

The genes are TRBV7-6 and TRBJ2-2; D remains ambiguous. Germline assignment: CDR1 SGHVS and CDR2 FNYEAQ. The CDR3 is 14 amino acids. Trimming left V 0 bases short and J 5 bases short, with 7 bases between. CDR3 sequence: CASSLASATGELFF. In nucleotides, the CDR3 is TGTGCCAGCAGCTTAGCGTCAGCGACCGGGGAGCTGTTTTTT.

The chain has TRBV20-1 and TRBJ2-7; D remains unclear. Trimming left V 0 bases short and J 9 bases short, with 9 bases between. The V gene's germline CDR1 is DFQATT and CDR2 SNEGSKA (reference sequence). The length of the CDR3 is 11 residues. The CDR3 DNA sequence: TGCAGTGCTAGAGATGGATTATGGCAGTACTTC. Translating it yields CSARDGLWQYF.

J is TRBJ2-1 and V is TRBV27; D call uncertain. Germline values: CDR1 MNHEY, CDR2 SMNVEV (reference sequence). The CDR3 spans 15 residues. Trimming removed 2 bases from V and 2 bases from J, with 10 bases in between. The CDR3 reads CASSLDTPTYNEQFF. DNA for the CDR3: TGTGCCAGCAGTTTAGATACCCCGACCTACAATGAGCAGTTCTTC.

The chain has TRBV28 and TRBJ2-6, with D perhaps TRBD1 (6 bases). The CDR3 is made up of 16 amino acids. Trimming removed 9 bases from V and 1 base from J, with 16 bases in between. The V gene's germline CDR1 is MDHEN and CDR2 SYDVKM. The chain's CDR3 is CASSAAGVSGANVLTF. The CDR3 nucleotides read TGTGCCAGTTCGGCGGCAGGGGTATCTGGGGCCAACGTCCTGACTTTC.

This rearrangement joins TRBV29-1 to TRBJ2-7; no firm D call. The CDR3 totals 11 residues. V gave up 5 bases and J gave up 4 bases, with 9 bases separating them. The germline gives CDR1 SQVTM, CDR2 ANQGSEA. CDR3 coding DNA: TGCAGCGTTTCTGACGGGTACGAGCAGTACTTC. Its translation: CSVSDGYEQYF.

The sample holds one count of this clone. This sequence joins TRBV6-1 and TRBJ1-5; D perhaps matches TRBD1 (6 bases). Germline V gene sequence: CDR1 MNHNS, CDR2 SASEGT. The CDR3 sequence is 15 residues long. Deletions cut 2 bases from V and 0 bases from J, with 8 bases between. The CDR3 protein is CASSELDSSNQPQHF. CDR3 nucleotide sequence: TGTGCCAGCAGTGAACTGGACAGTAGCAATCAGCCCCAGCATTTT.

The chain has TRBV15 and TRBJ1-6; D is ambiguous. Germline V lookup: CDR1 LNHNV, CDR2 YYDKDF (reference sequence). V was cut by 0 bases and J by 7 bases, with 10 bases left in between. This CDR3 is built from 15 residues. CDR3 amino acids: CATSRDRLSNSPLHF. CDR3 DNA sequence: TGTGCCACCAGCAGAGATCGGCTGAGCAATTCACCCCTCCACTTT.

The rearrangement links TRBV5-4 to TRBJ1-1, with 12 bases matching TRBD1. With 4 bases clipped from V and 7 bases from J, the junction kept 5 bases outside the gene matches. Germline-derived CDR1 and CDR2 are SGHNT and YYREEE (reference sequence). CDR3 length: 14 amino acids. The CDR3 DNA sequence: TGTGCCAGCAGCCCGGGACAGGGGGCGGATGAAGCTTTCTTT. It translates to CASSPGQGADEAFF.

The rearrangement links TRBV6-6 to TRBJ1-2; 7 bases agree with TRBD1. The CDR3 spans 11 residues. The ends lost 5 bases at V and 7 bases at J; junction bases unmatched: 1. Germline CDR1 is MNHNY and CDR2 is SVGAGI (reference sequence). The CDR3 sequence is CASSDRAGYTF. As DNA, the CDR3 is TGTGCCAGCAGTGACAGGGCTGGCTACACCTTC.